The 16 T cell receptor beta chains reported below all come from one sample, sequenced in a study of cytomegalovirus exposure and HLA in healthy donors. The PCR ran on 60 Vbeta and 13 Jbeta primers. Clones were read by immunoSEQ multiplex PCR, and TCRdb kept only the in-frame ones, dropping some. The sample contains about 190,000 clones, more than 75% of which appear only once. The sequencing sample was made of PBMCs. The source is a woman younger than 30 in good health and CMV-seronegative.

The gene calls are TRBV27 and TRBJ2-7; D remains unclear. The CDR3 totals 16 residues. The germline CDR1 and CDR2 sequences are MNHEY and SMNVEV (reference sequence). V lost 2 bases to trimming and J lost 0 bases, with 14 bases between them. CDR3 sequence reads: CASSLMYSSSSYEQYF. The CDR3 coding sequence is TGTGCCAGCAGTTTAATGTACAGTTCGAGCTCCTACGAGCAGTACTTC.

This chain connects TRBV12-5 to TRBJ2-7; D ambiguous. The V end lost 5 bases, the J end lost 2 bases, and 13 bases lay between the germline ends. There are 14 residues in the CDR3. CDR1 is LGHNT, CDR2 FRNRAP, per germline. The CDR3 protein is CASGNPTLTYEQYF. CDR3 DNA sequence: TGTGCTAGTGGTAACCCGACACTCACCTACGAGCAGTACTTC.

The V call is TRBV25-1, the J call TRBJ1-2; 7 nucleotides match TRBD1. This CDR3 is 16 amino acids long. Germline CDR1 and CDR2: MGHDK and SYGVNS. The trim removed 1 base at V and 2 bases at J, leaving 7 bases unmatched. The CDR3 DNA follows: TGTGCCAGCAGTGAATTTGACCAGGGACAGAACTATGGCTACACCTTC. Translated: CASSEFDQGQNYGYTF.

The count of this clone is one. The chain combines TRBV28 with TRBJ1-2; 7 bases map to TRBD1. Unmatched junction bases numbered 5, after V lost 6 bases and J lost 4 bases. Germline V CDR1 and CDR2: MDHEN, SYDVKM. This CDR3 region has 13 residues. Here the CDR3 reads CASRRDSVYGYTF. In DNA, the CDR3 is TGTGCCAGCAGGAGGGACAGTGTCTATGGCTACACCTTC.

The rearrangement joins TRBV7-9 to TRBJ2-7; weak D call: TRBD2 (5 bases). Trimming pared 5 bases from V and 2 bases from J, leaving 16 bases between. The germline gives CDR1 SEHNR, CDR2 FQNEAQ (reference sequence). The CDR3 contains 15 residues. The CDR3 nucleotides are TGTGCCAGCAGCCCGAGGTTAGACGGGACCTACGAGCAGTACTTC. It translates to CASSPRLDGTYEQYF.

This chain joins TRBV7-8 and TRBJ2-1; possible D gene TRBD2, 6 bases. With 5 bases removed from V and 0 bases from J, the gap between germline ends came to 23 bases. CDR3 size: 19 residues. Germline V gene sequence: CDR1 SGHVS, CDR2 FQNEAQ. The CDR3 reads CASSPYMGRGFSSYNEQFF. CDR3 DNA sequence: TGTGCCAGCAGCCCCTACATGGGACGGGGGTTTAGCTCCTACAATGAGCAGTTCTTC. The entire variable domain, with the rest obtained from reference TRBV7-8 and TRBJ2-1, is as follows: GAGVSQSPRYKVAKRGQDVALRCDPISGHVSLFWYQQALGQGPEFLTYFQNEAQLDKSGLPSDRFFAERPEGSVSTLKIQRTQQEDSAVYLCASSPYMGRGFSSYNEQFFGPGTRLTVL.

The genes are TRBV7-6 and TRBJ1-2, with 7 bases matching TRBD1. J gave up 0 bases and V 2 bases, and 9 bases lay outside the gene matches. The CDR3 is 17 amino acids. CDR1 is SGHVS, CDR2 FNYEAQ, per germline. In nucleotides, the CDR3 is TGTGCCAGCAGCTTAACTACGGGGACAGATCCTAACTATGGCTACACCTTC. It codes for CASSLTTGTDPNYGYTF.

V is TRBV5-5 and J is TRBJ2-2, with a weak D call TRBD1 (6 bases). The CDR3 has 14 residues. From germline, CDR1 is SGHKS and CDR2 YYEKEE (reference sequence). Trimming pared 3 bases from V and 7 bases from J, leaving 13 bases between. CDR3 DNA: TGTGCCAGCAGCTACAGGGATATGAACGGGGAGCTGTTTTTT. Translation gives CASSYRDMNGELFF. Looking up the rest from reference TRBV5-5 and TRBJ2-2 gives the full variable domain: DAGVTQSPTHLIKTRGQQVTLRCSPISGHKSVSWYQQVLGQGPQFIFQYYEKEERGRGNFPDRFSARQFPNYSSELNVNALLLGDSALYLCASSYRDMNGELFFGEGSRLTVL.

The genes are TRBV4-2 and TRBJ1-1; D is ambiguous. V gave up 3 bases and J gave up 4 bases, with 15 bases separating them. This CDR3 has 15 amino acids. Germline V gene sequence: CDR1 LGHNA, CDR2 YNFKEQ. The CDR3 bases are TGTGCCAGCAGCCAGGCAAGAGGTTTGGGCACTGAAGCTTTCTTT. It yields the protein CASSQARGLGTEAFF.

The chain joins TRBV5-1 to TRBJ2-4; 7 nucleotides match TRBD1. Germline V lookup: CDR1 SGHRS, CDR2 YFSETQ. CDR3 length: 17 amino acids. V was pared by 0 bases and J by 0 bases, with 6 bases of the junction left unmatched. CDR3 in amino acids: CASSLGDSFLAKNIQYF. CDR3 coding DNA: TGCGCCAGCAGCTTGGGGGACAGCTTTCTAGCCAAAAACATTCAGTACTTC.

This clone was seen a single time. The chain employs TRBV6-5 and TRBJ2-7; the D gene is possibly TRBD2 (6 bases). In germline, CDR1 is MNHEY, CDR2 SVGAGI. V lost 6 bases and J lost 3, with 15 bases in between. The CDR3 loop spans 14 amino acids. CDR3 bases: TGTGCCAGCAGCCTCCGGGACTTTGGCTACGAGCAGTACTTC. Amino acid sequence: CASSLRDFGYEQYF.

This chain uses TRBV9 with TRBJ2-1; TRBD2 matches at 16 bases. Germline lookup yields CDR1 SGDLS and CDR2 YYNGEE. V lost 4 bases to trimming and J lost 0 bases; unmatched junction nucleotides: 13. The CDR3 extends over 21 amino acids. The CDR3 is CASSPPPGLAGGRSSYNEQFF. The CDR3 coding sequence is TGTGCCAGCAGCCCACCGCCGGGACTAGCGGGAGGGAGAAGCTCCTACAATGAGCAGTTCTTC. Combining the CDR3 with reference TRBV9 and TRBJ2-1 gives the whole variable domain DSGVTQTPKHLITATGQRVTLRCSPRSGDLSVYWYQQSLDQGLQFLIQYYNGEERAKGNILERFSAQQFPDLHSELNLSSLELGDSALYFCASSPPPGLAGGRSSYNEQFFGPGTRLTVL.

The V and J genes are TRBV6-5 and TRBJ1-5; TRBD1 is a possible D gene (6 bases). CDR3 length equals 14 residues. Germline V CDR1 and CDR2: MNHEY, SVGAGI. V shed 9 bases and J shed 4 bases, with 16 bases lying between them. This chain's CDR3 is CASVPGQGNQPQHF. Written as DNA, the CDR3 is TGTGCCAGTGTCCCCGGGCAGGGGAATCAGCCCCAGCATTTT.

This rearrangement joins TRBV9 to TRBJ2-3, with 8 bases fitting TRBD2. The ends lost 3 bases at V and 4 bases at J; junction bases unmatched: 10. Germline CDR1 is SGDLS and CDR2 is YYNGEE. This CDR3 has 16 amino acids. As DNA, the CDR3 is TGTGCCAGCAGCGCCGCCCGGGGGGGGGCATCAGATACGCAGTATTTT. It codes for CASSAARGGASDTQYF.

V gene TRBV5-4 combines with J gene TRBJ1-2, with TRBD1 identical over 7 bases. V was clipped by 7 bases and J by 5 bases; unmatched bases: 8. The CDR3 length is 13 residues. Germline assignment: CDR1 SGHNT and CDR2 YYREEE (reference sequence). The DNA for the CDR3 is TGTGCCAGCGGCGCTTCACAGGGGTATGGCTACACCTTC. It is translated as CASGASQGYGYTF. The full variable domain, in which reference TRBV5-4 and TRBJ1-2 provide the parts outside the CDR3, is ETGVTQSPTHLIKTRGQQVTLRCSSQSGHNTVSWYQQALGQGPQFIFQYYREEENGRGNFPPRFSGLQFPNYSSELNVNALELDDSALYLCASGASQGYGYTFGSGTRLTVV.

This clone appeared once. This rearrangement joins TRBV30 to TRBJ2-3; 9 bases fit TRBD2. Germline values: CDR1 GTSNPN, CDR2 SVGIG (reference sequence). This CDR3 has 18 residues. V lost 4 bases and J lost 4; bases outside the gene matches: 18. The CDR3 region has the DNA TGTGCCTGGACCCCCAAGGGTAGCGGGAGACAGCGGGCAGATACGCAGTATTTT. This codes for CAWTPKGSGRQRADTQYF. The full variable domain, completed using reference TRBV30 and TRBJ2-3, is SQTIHQWPATLVQPVGSPLSLECTVEGTSNPNLYWYRQAAGRGLQLLFYSVGIGQISSEVPQNLSASRPQDRQFILSSKKLLLSDSGFYLCAWTPKGSGRQRADTQYFGPGTRLTVL.